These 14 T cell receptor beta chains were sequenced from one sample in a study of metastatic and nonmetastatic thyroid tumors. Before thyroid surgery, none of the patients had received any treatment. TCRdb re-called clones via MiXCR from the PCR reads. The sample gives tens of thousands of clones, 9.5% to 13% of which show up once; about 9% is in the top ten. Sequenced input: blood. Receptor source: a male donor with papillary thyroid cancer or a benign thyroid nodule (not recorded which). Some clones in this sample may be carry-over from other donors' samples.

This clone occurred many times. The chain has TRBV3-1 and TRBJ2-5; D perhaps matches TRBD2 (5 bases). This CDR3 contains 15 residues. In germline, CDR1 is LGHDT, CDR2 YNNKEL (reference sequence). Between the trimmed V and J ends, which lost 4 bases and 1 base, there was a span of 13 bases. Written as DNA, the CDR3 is TGTGCCAGCAGCCTCTCCCAACTAGTCCAAGAGACCCAGTACTTC. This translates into CASSLSQLVQETQYF.

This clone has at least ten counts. This chain's CDR3 is CASSTTITLKKTATNEKLFF. The CDR3 DNA sequence: TGTGCCAGTAGTACAACGATAACGCTAAAAAAAACAGCAACTAATGAAAAACTGTTTTTT. The J gene is TRBJ1-4, the V gene TRBV19; D is uncertain. CDR1 is LNHDA and CDR2 is SQIVND in the germline V gene (reference sequence). V lost 4 bases and J lost 0, with 24 bases in between. This CDR3 has 20 residues.

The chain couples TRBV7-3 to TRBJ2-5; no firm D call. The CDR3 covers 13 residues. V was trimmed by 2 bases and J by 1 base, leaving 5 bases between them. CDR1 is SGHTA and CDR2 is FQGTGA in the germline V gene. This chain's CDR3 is CASSLQVQETQYF. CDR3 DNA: TGTGCCAGCAGCTTACAGGTCCAAGAGACCCAGTACTTC. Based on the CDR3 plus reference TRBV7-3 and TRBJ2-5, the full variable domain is GAGVSQTPSNKVTEKGKYVELRCDPISGHTALYWYRQSLGQGPEFLIYFQGTGAADDSGLPNDRFFAVRPEGSVSTLKIQRTERGDSAVYLCASSLQVQETQYFGPGTRLLVL.

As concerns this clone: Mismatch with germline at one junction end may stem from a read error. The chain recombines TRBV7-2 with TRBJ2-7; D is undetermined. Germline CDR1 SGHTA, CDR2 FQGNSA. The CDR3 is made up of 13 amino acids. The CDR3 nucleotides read TGTGCCAGCAGCTCTCGAAAAGGGTACGAGCAGTACTTT. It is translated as CASSSRKGYEQYF.

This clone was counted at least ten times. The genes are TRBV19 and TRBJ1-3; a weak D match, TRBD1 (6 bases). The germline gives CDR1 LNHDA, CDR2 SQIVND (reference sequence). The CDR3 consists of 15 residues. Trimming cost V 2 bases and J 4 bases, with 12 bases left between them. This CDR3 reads CASSIRGAAGNTIYF. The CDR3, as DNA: TGTGCCAGTAGTATAAGGGGGGCTGCCGGAAACACCATATATTTT.

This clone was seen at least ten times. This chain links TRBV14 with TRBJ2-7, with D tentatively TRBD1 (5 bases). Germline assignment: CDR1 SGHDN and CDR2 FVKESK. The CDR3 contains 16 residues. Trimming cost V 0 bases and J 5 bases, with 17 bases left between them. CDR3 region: CASSQESRTLQNEQYF. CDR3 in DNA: TGTGCCAGCAGCCAAGAGTCACGGACACTCCAGAACGAGCAGTACTTC.

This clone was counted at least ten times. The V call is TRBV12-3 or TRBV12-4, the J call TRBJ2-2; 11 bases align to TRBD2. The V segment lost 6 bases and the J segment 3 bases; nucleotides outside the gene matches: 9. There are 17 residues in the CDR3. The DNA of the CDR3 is TGTGCCAGCAGAATAGCGGGAGGGCCGAGCTACACCGGGGAGCTGTTTTTT. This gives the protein CASRIAGGPSYTGELFF.

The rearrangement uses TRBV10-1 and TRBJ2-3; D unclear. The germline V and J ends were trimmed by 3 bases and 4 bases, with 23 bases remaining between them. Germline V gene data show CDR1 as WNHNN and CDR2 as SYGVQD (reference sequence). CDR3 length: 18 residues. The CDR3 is CASSERSRAVLSADTQYF. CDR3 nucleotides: TGCGCCAGCAGTGAACGGAGCCGGGCCGTACTGTCGGCAGATACGCAGTATTTT.

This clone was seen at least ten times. The CDR3 here is CSARGGGTGELFF. The CDR3 bases are TGCAGTGCTAGAGGGGGGGGCACCGGGGAGCTGTTTTTT. The chain recombines TRBV20-1 with TRBJ2-2; 7 nucleotides line up with TRBD2. Per the germline V gene, CDR1 is DFQATT and CDR2 is SNEGSKA (reference sequence). The CDR3 consists of 13 residues. V shed 1 base and J 4 bases; nucleotides not matched to a gene: 0.

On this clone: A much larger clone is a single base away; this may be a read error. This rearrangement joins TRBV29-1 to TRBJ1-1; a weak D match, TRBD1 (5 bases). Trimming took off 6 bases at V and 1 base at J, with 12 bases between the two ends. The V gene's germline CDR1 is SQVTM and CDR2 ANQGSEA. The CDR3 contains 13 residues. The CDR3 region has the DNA TGCAGCGTCCGGGGACGGGAGAACACTGAAGCTTTCTTT. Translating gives CSVRGRENTEAFF.

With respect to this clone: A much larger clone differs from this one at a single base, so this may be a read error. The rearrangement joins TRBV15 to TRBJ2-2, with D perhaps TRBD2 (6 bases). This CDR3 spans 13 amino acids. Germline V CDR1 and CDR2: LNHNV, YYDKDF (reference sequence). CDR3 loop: CATARSNTGGLFF. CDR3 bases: TGTGCCACCGCACGATCGAACACCGGGGGGCTGTTTTTT.

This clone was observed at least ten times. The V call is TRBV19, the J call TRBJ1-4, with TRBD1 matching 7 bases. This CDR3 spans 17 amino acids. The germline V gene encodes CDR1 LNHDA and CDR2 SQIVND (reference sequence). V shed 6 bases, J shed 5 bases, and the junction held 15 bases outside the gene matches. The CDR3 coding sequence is TGTGCCAGTAGCAACAACTACAGGGGTAGGGGGAATGAAAAACTGTTTTTT. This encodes CASSNNYRGRGNEKLFF.

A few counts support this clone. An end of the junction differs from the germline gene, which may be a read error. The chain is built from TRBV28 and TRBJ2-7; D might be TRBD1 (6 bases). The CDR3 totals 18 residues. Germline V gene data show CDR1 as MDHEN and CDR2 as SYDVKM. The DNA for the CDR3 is TGTGCCAGCAGTTTTCGGATCGGACAGTCCGTACCCTCCTACGAGCAGTGCTTC. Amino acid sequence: CASSFRIGQSVPSYEQCF.

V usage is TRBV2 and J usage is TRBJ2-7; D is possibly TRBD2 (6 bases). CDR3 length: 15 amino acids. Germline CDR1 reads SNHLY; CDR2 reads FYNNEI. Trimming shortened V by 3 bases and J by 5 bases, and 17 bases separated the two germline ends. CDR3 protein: CASSDGWEARNEQYF. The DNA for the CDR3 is TGTGCCAGCAGTGATGGTTGGGAGGCGAGAAACGAGCAGTACTTC. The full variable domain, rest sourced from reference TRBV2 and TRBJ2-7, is EPEVTQTPSHQVTQMGQEVILRCVPISNHLYFYWYRQILGQKVEFLVSFYNNEISEKSEIFDDQFSVERPDGSNFTLKIRSTKLEDSAMYFCASSDGWEARNEQYFGPGTRLTVT.